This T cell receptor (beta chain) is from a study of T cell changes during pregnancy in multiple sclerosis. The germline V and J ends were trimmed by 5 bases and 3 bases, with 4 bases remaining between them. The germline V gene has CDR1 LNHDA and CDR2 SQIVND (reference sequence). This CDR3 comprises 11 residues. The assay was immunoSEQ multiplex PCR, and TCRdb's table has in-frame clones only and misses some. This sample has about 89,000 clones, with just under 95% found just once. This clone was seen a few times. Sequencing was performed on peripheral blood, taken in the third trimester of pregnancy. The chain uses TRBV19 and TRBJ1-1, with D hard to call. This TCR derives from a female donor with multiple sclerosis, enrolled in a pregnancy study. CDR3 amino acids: CASSVYTEAFF. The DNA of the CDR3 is TGTGCCAGTAGTGTATACACTGAAGCTTTCTTT.